The 8 T cell receptor beta chains reported below all come from one sample, sequenced in a study of T-cell memory formation after mild COVID-19. TCRdb processed the 5' RACE reads anew with MiXCR; each CDR3 protein has one entry. The table records 250,000 to 300,000 distinct CDR3 sequences, more than 15% of them present only once. Sequenced material: PBMCs or a T cell subset sorted from them (not recorded which). The receptors shown here come from a young man who had mild COVID-19 (a few samples of this study predate the infection). Cell type and time point are not known.

This clonotype was counted only a few times. This chain uses TRBV7-9 with TRBJ2-3; the match to TRBD1 covers 9 bases. Unmatched junction bases numbered 10, after V lost 7 bases and J lost 5 bases. The CDR3 length is 15 residues. CDR1 SEHNR and CDR2 FQNEAQ come from the germline V gene (reference sequence). The CDR3 DNA is TGTGCCAGCACCGGGGACAGGGCGAGGGGAGATACGCAGTATTTT. Its translation: CASTGDRARGDTQYF.

In its sample, this clonotype was seen a few times. The J gene is TRBJ2-1, the V gene TRBV7-8; D is tentatively TRBD1 or TRBD2 (5 bases each). The germline V and J ends were trimmed by 5 bases and 9 bases, with 20 bases remaining between them. The CDR3 extends over 15 amino acids. The germline gives CDR1 SGHVS, CDR2 FQNEAQ. The CDR3 region is CASSLVWGFEGEQFF. CDR3 DNA: TGTGCCAGCAGCCTCGTATGGGGGTTTGAGGGTGAGCAGTTCTTC.

This clonotype was counted between two and nine times. The V gene is TRBV10-3, the J gene TRBJ1-4, with a tentative D call TRBD1 (5 bases). V was shortened by 3 bases and J by 8 bases, with 13 bases between the two germline ends. Germline CDR1 and CDR2: ENHRY and SYGVKD. This CDR3 is built from 14 residues. The CDR3 nucleotides are TGTGCCATCAGTGACGGGACCTGGGGAGAAAAACTGTTTTTT. Protein sequence: CAISDGTWGEKLFF.

The gene calls are TRBV2 and TRBJ1-5; tentatively, D is TRBD1 (5 bases). The V end was cut by 6 bases, the J end by 3 bases, with 6 bases between. This CDR3 region has 12 residues. Germline values: CDR1 SNHLY, CDR2 FYNNEI. The CDR3 DNA is TGTGCCAGCAGGGGGCCCAATCAGCCCCAGCATTTT. Translation gives CASRGPNQPQHF.

The chain employs TRBV19 and TRBJ1-2; D gene unclear. Trimming removed 2 bases at V and 2 bases at J, with 3 bases between. The CDR3 covers 12 residues. Germline V gene data show CDR1 as LNHDA and CDR2 as SQIVND (reference sequence). The CDR3 loop reads CASSILNYGYTF. CDR3 in DNA: TGTGCCAGTAGTATACTCAACTATGGCTACACCTTC.

This chain connects TRBV29-1 to TRBJ1-1; 7 nucleotides align to TRBD1. This CDR3 comprises 12 residues. Looked up from germline, CDR1 is SQVTM and CDR2 is ANQGSEA. J lost 7 bases, V lost 7 bases, and 9 bases had no gene match. CDR3 DNA sequence: TGCAGCGCTATACAGGGGATGAATGAAGCTTTCTTT. Translated: CSAIQGMNEAFF.

In its sample, this clonotype was seen a few times. V gene TRBV24-1 combines with J gene TRBJ1-5, with TRBD1 matching over 9 bases. The CDR3 is 17 amino acids. Germline CDR1 reads KGHDR; CDR2 reads SFDVKD. V was clipped by 4 bases and J by 3 bases; unmatched bases: 9. The chain's CDR3 is CATSDTPGQGVNQPQHF. For the CDR3, the DNA is TGTGCCACCAGTGACACTCCGGGACAGGGAGTCAATCAGCCCCAGCATTTT.

CDR3 protein: CASSPGGGKETQYF. The DNA of the CDR3 is TGCGCCAGCAGCCCAGGGGGAGGGAAAGAGACCCAGTACTTC. The J gene is TRBJ2-5, the V gene TRBV4-1; the D call may be TRBD1 or TRBD2 (7 bases each). This CDR3 spans 14 amino acids. Between the trimmed V and J ends, which lost 4 bases and 3 bases, there was a span of 12 bases. Germline V CDR1 and CDR2: MGHRA, YSYEKL.